Shown below are 30 T cell receptor beta chains from a single sample sequenced in a study of T-cell memory formation after mild COVID-19. Using its own MiXCR run on the 5' RACE reads, TCRdb lists one record per CDR3 protein. The sample includes almost 250,000 distinct CDR3 sequences, approximately 15% of them seen just once. The specimen was PBMCs or a T cell subset sorted from them (not recorded which). These TCRs come from an adult woman who had mild COVID-19 (a few samples of this study predate the infection). Cell type and time point are not known.

This clonotype appeared a few times. The DNA of the CDR3 is TGTGCCAGCTCGCAGGGGTGGGCTAATGAAAAACTGTTTTTT. Encoded protein: CASSQGWANEKLFF. The V call is TRBV12-3 or TRBV12-4, the J call TRBJ1-4, with D possibly being TRBD1 (6 bases). The CDR3 loop spans 14 amino acids. Trimming pared 8 bases from V and 3 bases from J, leaving 13 bases between.

This clonotype was observed many times. V usage is TRBV4-2 and J usage is TRBJ2-7, with 7 bases aligning to TRBD1. CDR3 length: 14 amino acids. After removal of 0 bases from V and 3 bases from J, the junction contained 2 bases not matched to a gene. Germline CDR1 LGHNA, CDR2 YNFKEQ. DNA for the CDR3: TGTGCCAGCAGCCAAGACCGACAGGGCTACGAGCAGTACTTC. It codes for CASSQDRQGYEQYF.

This clonotype was counted between two and nine times. V is TRBV11-3 and J is TRBJ2-7; no definite D call. The CDR3 loop spans 13 amino acids. From germline, CDR1 is SGHNT and CDR2 YENEEA. V gave up 9 bases and J gave up 1 base, with 13 bases separating them. Here the CDR3 reads CARGIRSSYEQYF. The CDR3 DNA reads TGTGCCAGAGGGATACGAAGTTCCTACGAGCAGTACTTC. Looking up the rest from reference TRBV11-3 and TRBJ2-7 gives the full variable domain: EAGVVQSPRYKIIEKKQPVAFWCNPISGHNTLYWYLQNLGQGPELLIRYENEEAVDDSQLPKDRFSAERLKGVDSTLKIQPAELGDSAVYLCARGIRSSYEQYFGPGTRLTVT.

This clonotype occurred a few times. V gene TRBV12-3 or TRBV12-4 combines with J gene TRBJ1-2; D remains unclear. This CDR3 has 13 amino acids. V dropped 3 bases and J dropped 4 bases, with 9 bases sitting between them. DNA of the CDR3: TGTGCCAGCAGTTTCAGGTCCTCCTATGGCTACACCTTC. Residues: CASSFRSSYGYTF.

This clonotype was found many times. This chain joins TRBV5-1 and TRBJ2-7; TRBD2 aligns across 7 bases. The V gene's germline CDR1 is SGHRS and CDR2 YFSETQ. V was pared by 4 bases and J by 0 bases, with 7 bases of the junction left unmatched. The CDR3 loop spans 15 amino acids. The CDR3 protein is CASSRTGGRSYEQYF. The CDR3 region has the DNA TGCGCCAGCAGCCGCACGGGGGGTCGCTCCTACGAGCAGTACTTC. The variable domain in full, completed from reference TRBV5-1 and TRBJ2-7, reads KAGVTQTPRYLIKTRGQQVTLSCSPISGHRSVSWYQQTPGQGLQFLFEYFSETQRNKGNFPGRFSGRQFSNSRSEMNVSTLELGDSALYLCASSRTGGRSYEQYFGPGTRLTVT.

This clonotype has more than one count but fewer than ten. The J gene is TRBJ2-5, the V gene TRBV3-1; TRBD1 aligns across 9 bases. This CDR3 is 16 amino acids long. With V trimmed by 1 base and J by 7 bases, 10 bases remained unmatched. Germline V gene lookup returns CDR1 LGHDT and CDR2 YNNKEL (reference sequence). The CDR3 coding sequence is TGTGCCAGCAGCCAAGCTACAGGGGGCCCTGCGGGGACCCAGTACTTC. Protein sequence: CASSQATGGPAGTQYF.

The CDR3 DNA reads as TGTGCCAGCAGCCCGTACGTGGGCACAGATACGCAGTATTTT. This sequence encodes CASSPYVGTDTQYF. The rearrangement joins TRBV7-8 to TRBJ2-3, with no clear D. V lost 5 bases, J lost 1 base, and 10 bases lay in between. The CDR3 runs to 14 residues. CDR1 is SGHVS, CDR2 FQNEAQ, per germline.

The V gene is TRBV2, the J gene TRBJ1-2, with TRBD1 matching 9 bases. Germline V gene sequence: CDR1 SNHLY, CDR2 FYNNEI. There are 15 residues in the CDR3. Losses at the gene ends were 4 bases for V and 2 bases for J; bases not matched to a gene: 5. CDR3 coding DNA: TGTGCCAGCAGTGGCCCCGGGACAGGGAACTATGGCTACACCTTC. As protein: CASSGPGTGNYGYTF.

CDR3 sequence: CSASGGPGSATYEQYF. The CDR3 DNA follows: TGCAGTGCTTCAGGGGGTCCCGGATCCGCTACGTACGAGCAGTACTTC. This chain links TRBV20-1 with TRBJ2-7; 7 bases match TRBD1. The CDR3 runs 16 residues. J was trimmed by 4 bases and V by 5 bases; bases with no gene match: 17. Germline V gene data show CDR1 as DFQATT and CDR2 as SNEGSKA (reference sequence).

The CDR3 coding sequence is TGTGCCAGCAGTTTAGGGGTAAGCTCCTACGAGCAGTACTTC. Its protein is CASSLGVSSYEQYF. This rearrangement joins TRBV12-3 or TRBV12-4 to TRBJ2-7, with D unclear. Trimming removed 1 base from V and 0 bases from J, with 7 bases in between. The length of the CDR3 is 14 residues.

This clonotype was counted only a few times. This chain uses TRBV9 with TRBJ2-7; D might be TRBD1 (6 bases). Germline V gene sequence: CDR1 SGDLS, CDR2 YYNGEE. The CDR3 is 16 residues long. V was trimmed by 4 bases and J by 2 bases, leaving 19 bases between them. The CDR3 sequence is CASSLEGTGPAYEQYF. DNA for the CDR3: TGTGCCAGCAGCCTCGAGGGTACAGGGCCCGCCTACGAGCAGTACTTC.

This clonotype came up a few times. The gene calls are TRBV7-6 and TRBJ2-4, with a possible D match to TRBD1 (6 bases). Per the germline V gene, CDR1 is SGHVS and CDR2 is FNYEAQ. V dropped 5 bases and J dropped 9 bases, with 14 bases sitting between them. The CDR3 runs 13 residues. CDR3 amino acids: CASSPGHGLIQYF. CDR3 sequence (DNA): TGTGCCAGCAGCCCGGGACACGGGCTCATTCAGTACTTC.

This clonotype was detected only a few times. The J gene is TRBJ1-2, the V gene TRBV11-2, with 7 nucleotides matching TRBD1. CDR3 length equals 15 residues. The V segment lost 3 bases and the J segment 5 bases; nucleotides outside the gene matches: 9. Germline V gene lookup returns CDR1 SGHAT and CDR2 FQNNGV. The CDR3 DNA reads as TGTGCCAGCAGCTTTAAGGGGGACAGCTTTTATGGCTACACCTTC. Translated, it gives CASSFKGDSFYGYTF.

This rearrangement joins TRBV11-2 to TRBJ2-1, with D hard to call. Trimming stripped 5 bases from V and 4 bases from J, with 12 bases between. This CDR3 contains 14 residues. Germline-derived CDR1 and CDR2 are SGHAT and FQNNGV. CDR3 nucleotides: TGTGCCAGCAGCCCGGCTCAACCTTACAATGAGCAGTTCTTC. As protein: CASSPAQPYNEQFF.

The chain combines TRBV12-3 or TRBV12-4 with TRBJ2-1, with TRBD2 identical over 11 bases. The J segment lost 6 bases and the V segment lost 3 bases, leaving 4 bases of the junction unmatched. The CDR3 sequence is 15 residues long. In nucleotides, the CDR3 is TGTGCCAGCAGTTTTCACGGACTAGCGGGCAATGAGCAGTTCTTC. As protein: CASSFHGLAGNEQFF.

This clonotype appeared a few times. CDR3 DNA: TGCAGTGCCCCTGTGGGGGGCCTGAGAATTGAGCAGTTCTTC. This translates into CSAPVGGLRIEQFF. The chain links TRBV20-1 to TRBJ2-1; D possibly matches TRBD1 or TRBD2 (6 bases each). The germline gives CDR1 DFQATT, CDR2 SNEGSKA (reference sequence). Trimming pared 6 bases from V and 9 bases from J, leaving 21 bases between. The CDR3 has 14 amino acids.

This clonotype was seen more than once but under ten times. The chain has TRBV6-1 and TRBJ1-5, with 7 bases that match TRBD1. V lost 7 bases and J lost 2; bases outside the gene matches: 2. This CDR3 has 13 amino acids. Germline V gene sequence: CDR1 MNHNS, CDR2 SASEGT. The CDR3 DNA reads as TGTGCCAGCAACGGACAGGGCAATCAGCCCCAGCATTTT. This gives the protein CASNGQGNQPQHF.

V is TRBV7-3 and J is TRBJ1-1, with no clear D. The CDR3 is 15 residues long. The ends were cut back, 1 base at V and 0 bases at J, with 9 bases in the middle. CDR1 SGHTA and CDR2 FQGTGA come from the germline V gene. CDR3 in amino acids: CASSLSPGMNTEAFF. The CDR3, as DNA: TGTGCCAGCAGCTTAAGTCCGGGGATGAACACTGAAGCTTTCTTT.

The chain has TRBV25-1 and TRBJ2-3; 8 bases are shared with TRBD1. The J segment lost 3 bases and the V segment lost 1 base, leaving 6 bases of the junction unmatched. Germline-derived CDR1 and CDR2 are MGHDK and SYGVNS. The CDR3 is made up of 16 amino acids. This chain's CDR3 is CASSESAGGKTDTQYF. DNA for the CDR3: TGTGCCAGCAGTGAATCGGCAGGGGGCAAGACAGATACGCAGTATTTT.

This clonotype was observed a handful of times. The V gene is TRBV7-2, the J gene TRBJ2-7, with 9 positions matching TRBD1. The CDR3 consists of 16 residues. Germline V lookup: CDR1 SGHTA, CDR2 FQGNSA. J was trimmed by 3 bases and V by 0 bases; bases with no gene match: 6. The CDR3 DNA reads as TGTGCCAGCAGCTTAGCTGGGACAGGGACTTTCTACGAGCAGTACTTC. Translating gives CASSLAGTGTFYEQYF.

This clonotype was picked up a small number of times. The chain links TRBV2 to TRBJ1-5, with D possibly TRBD1 on 6 matching bases. Germline V gene sequence: CDR1 SNHLY, CDR2 FYNNEI. Trimming took 7 bases from V and 4 from J, leaving 17 bases between them. The length of the CDR3 is 15 residues. The CDR3 sequence: CASTPRGARNQPQHF. The CDR3 DNA reads as TGTGCCAGCACTCCCCGGGGGGCTAGGAATCAGCCCCAGCATTTT.

The chain couples TRBV12-3 or TRBV12-4 to TRBJ1-5, with a possible D match to TRBD1 (6 bases). The CDR3 has 15 residues. V was shortened by 2 bases and J by 3 bases, with 11 bases between the two germline ends. The CDR3 bases are TGTGCCAGCAGTTTATTAGGACAGATCAATCAGCCCCAGCATTTT. This codes for CASSLLGQINQPQHF.

To note about this clonotype: One end of the junction is discordant with germline, which a read error may explain. V usage is TRBV7-3 and J usage is TRBJ2-1; 7 bases match TRBD2. Germline V gene data show CDR1 as SGHTA and CDR2 as FQGTGA. The CDR3 loop spans 15 amino acids. The CDR3, as DNA: TGTGCCAGCAGCCTAACGGGACTAAGAGGAAATGAGCAGTTCTTC. Encoded protein: CASSLTGLRGNEQFF. Together with reference TRBV7-3 and TRBJ2-1, the CDR3 gives the full variable domain: GAGVSQTPSNKVTEKGKYVELRCDPISGHTALYWYRQSLGQGPEFLIYFQGTGAADDSGLPNDRFFAVRPEGSVSTLKIQRTERGDSAVYLCASSLTGLRGNEQFFGPGTRLTVL.

The chain employs TRBV7-3 and TRBJ2-1; 10 bases align to TRBD2. The V and J ends lost 4 bases and 9 bases, in that order; junction bases with no gene match: 9. Germline V CDR1 and CDR2: SGHTA, FQGTGA. This CDR3 comprises 15 residues. The CDR3 here is CASSWSSGSRGEQFF. The CDR3 nucleotides read TGTGCCAGCAGCTGGTCTAGCGGGAGTAGAGGTGAGCAGTTCTTC.

The chain carries TRBV27 and TRBJ2-7; D possibly corresponds to TRBD2 (5 bases). Germline-derived CDR1 and CDR2 are MNHEY and SMNVEV (reference sequence). This CDR3 has 15 residues. The V end was cut by 3 bases, the J end by 2 bases, with 14 bases between. The CDR3 bases are TGTGCCAGCAGTTTTATAGCGTCGGTCACCTACGAGCAGTACTTC. Its protein product is CASSFIASVTYEQYF.

This chain uses TRBV29-1 with TRBJ1-4, with 7 bases identical to TRBD1. The germline CDR1 and CDR2 sequences are SQVTM and ANQGSEA. CDR3 length: 15 residues. V gave up 7 bases and J gave up 0 bases; unmatched junction bases: 8. The CDR3 DNA sequence: TGCAGCGCCTTAGCGCAGGGGGCAACTAATGAAAAACTGTTTTTT. Its translation: CSALAQGATNEKLFF.

The chain is built from TRBV11-3 and TRBJ2-5; 13 bases agree with TRBD2. The CDR3 loop spans 16 amino acids. The V segment lost 6 bases and the J segment 2 bases; nucleotides outside the gene matches: 6. CDR1 and CDR2 (germline): SGHNT, YENEEA. The CDR3 coding sequence is TGTGCCAGCAGACACGGACTAGCGGGGGCACAAGAGACCCAGTACTTC. It codes for CASRHGLAGAQETQYF.

The chain combines TRBV5-1 with TRBJ2-1, with unresolved D. The CDR3 consists of 13 residues. CDR1 and CDR2 (germline): SGHRS, YFSETQ. The V end lost 0 bases, the J end lost 8 bases, and 9 bases lay between the germline ends. In nucleotides, the CDR3 is TGCGCCAGCAGCTTGGTCCGGGCCCATGAGCAGTTCTTC. As protein: CASSLVRAHEQFF.

V and J are TRBV6-2 or TRBV6-3 and TRBJ2-4, with D possibly matching TRBD1 (8 bases). The CDR3 spans 14 residues. The germline gives CDR1 MNHEY, CDR2 SVGEGT. V lost 6 bases, J lost 7 bases, and 16 bases lay in between. CDR3 protein: CASRTTGGGNIQYF. For the CDR3, the DNA is TGTGCCAGCAGAACTACAGGGGGAGGGAACATTCAGTACTTC.

The V and J genes are TRBV12-3 or TRBV12-4 and TRBJ2-7, with 8 bases matching TRBD2. J was trimmed by 0 bases and V by 6 bases; bases with no gene match: 4. This CDR3 is built from 14 residues. The CDR3 region is CASSSGLASYEQYF. The DNA of the CDR3 is TGTGCCAGCAGCTCCGGACTAGCCTCCTACGAGCAGTACTTC.